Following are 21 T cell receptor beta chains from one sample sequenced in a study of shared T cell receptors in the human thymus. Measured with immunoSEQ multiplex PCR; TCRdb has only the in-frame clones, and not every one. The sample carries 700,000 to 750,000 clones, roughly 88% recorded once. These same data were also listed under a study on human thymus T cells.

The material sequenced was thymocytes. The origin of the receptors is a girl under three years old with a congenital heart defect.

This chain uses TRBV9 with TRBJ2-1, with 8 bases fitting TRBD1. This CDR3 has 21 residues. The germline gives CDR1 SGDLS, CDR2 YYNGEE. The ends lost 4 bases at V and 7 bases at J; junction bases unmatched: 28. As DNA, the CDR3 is TGTGCCAGCAGCCCCACTCCCCTAACCGTCCCGGGACAGGATCAGGGGAATGAGCAGTTCTTC. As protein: CASSPTPLTVPGQDQGNEQFF.

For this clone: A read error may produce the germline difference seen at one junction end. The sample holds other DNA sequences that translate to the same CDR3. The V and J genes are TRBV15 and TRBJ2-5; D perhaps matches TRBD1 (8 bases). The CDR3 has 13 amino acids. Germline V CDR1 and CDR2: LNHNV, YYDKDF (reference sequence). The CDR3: CATSSDRGGAQYF. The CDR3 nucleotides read TGCGCCACCAGCAGCGACAGGGGAGGGGCCCAGTACTTC.

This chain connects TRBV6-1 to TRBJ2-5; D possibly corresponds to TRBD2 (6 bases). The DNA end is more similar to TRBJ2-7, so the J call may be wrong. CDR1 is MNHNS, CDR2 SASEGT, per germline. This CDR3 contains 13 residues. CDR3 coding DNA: TGTGCCAGTCGCAGCGGGCGGGACTACGAGCAGTACTTC. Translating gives CASRSGRDYEQYF.

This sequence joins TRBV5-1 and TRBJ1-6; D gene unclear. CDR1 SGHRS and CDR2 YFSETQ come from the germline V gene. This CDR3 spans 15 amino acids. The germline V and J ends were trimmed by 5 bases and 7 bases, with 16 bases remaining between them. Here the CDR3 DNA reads TGCGCCAGCAGTCTTCCCGGGAGGTCCAATTCACCCCTCCACTTT. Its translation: CASSLPGRSNSPLHF.

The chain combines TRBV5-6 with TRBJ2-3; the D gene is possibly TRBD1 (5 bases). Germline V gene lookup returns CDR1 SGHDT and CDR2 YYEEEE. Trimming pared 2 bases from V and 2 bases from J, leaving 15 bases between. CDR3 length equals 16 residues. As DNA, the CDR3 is TGTGCCAGCAGCTTAGGCAGGAAAGGGGTCACAGATACGCAGTATTTT. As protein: CASSLGRKGVTDTQYF.

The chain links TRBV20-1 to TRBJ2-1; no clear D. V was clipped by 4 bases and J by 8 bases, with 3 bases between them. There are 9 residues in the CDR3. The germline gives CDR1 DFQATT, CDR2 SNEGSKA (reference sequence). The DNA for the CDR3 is TGCAGTGCTACTCATGAGCAGTTCTTC. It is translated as CSATHEQFF.

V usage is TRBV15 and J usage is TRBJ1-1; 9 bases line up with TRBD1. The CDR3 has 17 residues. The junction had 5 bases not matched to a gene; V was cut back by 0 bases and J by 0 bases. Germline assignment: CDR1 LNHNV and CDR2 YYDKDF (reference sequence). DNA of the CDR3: TGTGCCACCAGCAGAGAAACAGGGGGCCCCCTGAACACTGAAGCTTTCTTT. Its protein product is CATSRETGGPLNTEAFF.

Here the CDR3 reads CASSQDWGVGGYGYTF. In DNA form, the CDR3 reads TGCGCCAGCAGCCAAGATTGGGGGGTGGGAGGCTATGGCTACACCTTC. The chain employs TRBV4-3 and TRBJ1-2; D might be TRBD1 (5 bases). The germline gives CDR1 LGHNA, CDR2 YSLEER. Deletions cut 0 bases from V and 4 bases from J, with 15 bases between. CDR3 length: 16 amino acids.

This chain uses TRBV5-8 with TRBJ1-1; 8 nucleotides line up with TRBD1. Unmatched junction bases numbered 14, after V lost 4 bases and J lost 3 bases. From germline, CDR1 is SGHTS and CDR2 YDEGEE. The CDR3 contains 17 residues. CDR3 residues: CASSHLFRQGLDTEAFF. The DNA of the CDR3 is TGTGCCAGCAGCCATCTATTCCGACAGGGGCTGGACACTGAAGCTTTCTTT. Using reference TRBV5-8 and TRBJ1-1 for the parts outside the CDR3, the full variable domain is EAGVTQSPTHLIKTRGQQATLRCSPISGHTSVYWYQQALGLGLQFLLWYDEGEERNRGNFPPRFSGRQFPNYSSELNVNALELEDSALYLCASSHLFRQGLDTEAFFGQGTRLTVV.

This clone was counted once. The CDR3 spells CASSRQGGYEQYF. The DNA of the CDR3 is TGTGCCAGCAGCCGACAGGGGGGATACGAGCAGTACTTC. The gene calls are TRBV11-2 and TRBJ2-7; 9 positions match TRBD1. This CDR3 spans 13 amino acids. Germline V gene sequence: CDR1 SGHAT, CDR2 FQNNGV. Unmatched junction bases numbered 3, after V lost 5 bases and J lost 4 bases.

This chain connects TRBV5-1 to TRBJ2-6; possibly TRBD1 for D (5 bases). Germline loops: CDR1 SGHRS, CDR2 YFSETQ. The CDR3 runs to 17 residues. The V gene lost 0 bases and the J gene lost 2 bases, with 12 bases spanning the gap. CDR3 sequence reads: CASSLEQDKTGANVLTF. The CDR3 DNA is TGCGCCAGCAGCTTGGAACAGGATAAAACTGGGGCCAACGTCCTGACTTTC. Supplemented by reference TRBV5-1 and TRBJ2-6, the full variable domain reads KAGVTQTPRYLIKTRGQQVTLSCSPISGHRSVSWYQQTPGQGLQFLFEYFSETQRNKGNFPGRFSGRQFSNSRSEMNVSTLELGDSALYLCASSLEQDKTGANVLTFGAGSRLTVL.

The DNA of the CDR3 is TGCGCCAGCAGCCAATGGGCGGGGAGGAGTGAAGCTTTCTTT. Protein sequence: CASSQWAGRSEAFF. The chain uses TRBV4-3 and TRBJ1-1; D unclear. V lost 2 bases and J lost 7, with 14 bases in between. The CDR3 contains 14 residues. Germline V gene sequence: CDR1 LGHNA, CDR2 YSLEER.

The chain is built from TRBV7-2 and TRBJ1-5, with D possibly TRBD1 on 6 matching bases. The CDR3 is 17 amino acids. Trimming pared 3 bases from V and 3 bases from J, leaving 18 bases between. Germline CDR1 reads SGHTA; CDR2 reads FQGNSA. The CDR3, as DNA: TGTGCCAGCAGCTTTTTATGTTGTCGGGGGGCCAATCAGCCCCAGCATTTT. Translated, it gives CASSFLCCRGANQPQHF.

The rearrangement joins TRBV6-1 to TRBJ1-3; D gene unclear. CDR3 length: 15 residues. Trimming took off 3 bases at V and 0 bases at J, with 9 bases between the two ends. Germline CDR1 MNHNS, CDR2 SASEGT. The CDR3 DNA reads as TGTGCCAGCAGTGACTGTACAGACTCTGGAAACACCATATATTTT. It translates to CASSDCTDSGNTIYF.

CDR3 sequence reads: CASSLSDRVDEKLFF. CDR3 in DNA: TGTGCCAGCAGTTTATCGGACAGGGTGGATGAAAAACTGTTTTTT. The chain employs TRBV27 and TRBJ1-4, with 8 bases that match TRBD1. This CDR3 is 15 amino acids long. Germline V gene data show CDR1 as MNHEY and CDR2 as SMNVEV (reference sequence). Germline trimming cut 0 bases from V and 6 bases from J; bases unmatched to any gene: 3.

The CDR3 protein is CATSHTPDTKNEQFF. The CDR3 DNA follows: TGTGCCACCTCACACACACCAGATACGAAGAATGAGCAGTTCTTC. The chain has TRBV2 and TRBJ2-1; D unresolved. Germline V lookup: CDR1 SNHLY, CDR2 FYNNEI. V dropped 10 bases and J dropped 7 bases, with 23 bases sitting between them. This CDR3 has 15 amino acids. Full variable domain (rest looked up from reference TRBV2 and TRBJ2-1): EPEVTQTPSHQVTQMGQEVILRCVPISNHLYFYWYRQILGQKVEFLVSFYNNEISEKSEIFDDQFSVERPDGSNFTLKIRSTKLEDSAMYFCATSHTPDTKNEQFFGPGTRLTVL.

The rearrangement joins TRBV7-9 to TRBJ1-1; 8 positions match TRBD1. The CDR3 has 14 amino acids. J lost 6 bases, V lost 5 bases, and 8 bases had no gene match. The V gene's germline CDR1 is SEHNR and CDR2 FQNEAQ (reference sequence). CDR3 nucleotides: TGTGCCAGCAGCGAGCAGGGGGCTAGGGCTGAAGCTTTCTTT. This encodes CASSEQGARAEAFF.

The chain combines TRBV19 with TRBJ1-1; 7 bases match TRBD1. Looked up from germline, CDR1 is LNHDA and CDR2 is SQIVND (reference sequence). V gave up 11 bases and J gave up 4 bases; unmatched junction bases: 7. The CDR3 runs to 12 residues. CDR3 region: CACVRQGTEAFF. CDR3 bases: TGTGCCTGTGTGAGACAGGGCACTGAAGCTTTCTTT.

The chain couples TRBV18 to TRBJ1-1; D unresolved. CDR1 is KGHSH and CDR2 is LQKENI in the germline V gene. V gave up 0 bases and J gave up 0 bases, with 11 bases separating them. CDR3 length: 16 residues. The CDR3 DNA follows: TGTGCCAGCTCACCACCGGGCAGAACCATGAACACTGAAGCTTTCTTT. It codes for CASSPPGRTMNTEAFF.

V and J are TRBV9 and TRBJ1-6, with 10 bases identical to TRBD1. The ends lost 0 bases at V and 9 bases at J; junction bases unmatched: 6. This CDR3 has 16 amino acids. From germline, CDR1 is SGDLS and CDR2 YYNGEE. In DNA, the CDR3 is TGTGCCAGCAGCGTAGGCTCAGGACAGGGGGTTTCACCCCTCCACTTT. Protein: CASSVGSGQGVSPLHF.

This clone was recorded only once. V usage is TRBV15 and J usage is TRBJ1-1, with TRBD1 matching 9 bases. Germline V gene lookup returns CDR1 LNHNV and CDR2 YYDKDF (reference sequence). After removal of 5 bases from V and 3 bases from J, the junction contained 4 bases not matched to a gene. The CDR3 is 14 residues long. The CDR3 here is CATSAQGADTEAFF. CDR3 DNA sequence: TGTGCCACCAGCGCACAGGGGGCGGACACTGAAGCTTTCTTT.